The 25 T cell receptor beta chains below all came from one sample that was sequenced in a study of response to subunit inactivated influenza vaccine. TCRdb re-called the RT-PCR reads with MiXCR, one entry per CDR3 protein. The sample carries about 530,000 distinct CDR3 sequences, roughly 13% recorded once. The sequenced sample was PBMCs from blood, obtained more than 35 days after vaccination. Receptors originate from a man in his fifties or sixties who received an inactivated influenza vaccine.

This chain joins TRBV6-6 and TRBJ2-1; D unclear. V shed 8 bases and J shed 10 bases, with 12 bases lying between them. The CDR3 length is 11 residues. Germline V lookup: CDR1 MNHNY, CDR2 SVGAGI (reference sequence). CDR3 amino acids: CASRTDREQFF. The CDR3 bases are TGTGCCAGCCGCACGGACCGGGAGCAGTTCTTC.

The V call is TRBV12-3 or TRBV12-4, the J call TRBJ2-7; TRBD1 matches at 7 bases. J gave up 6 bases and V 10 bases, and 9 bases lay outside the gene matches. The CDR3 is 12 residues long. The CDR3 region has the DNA TGTGCCACCACGACAGGGCCCCTCGAGCAGTACTTC. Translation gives CATTTGPLEQYF.

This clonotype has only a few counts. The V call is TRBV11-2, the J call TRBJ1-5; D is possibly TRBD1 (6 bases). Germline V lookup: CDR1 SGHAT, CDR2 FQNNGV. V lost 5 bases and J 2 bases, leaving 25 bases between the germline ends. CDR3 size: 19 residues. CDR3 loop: CASSPTGQSIIYGNQPQHF. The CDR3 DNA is TGTGCCAGCAGCCCAACCGGACAGTCAATAATATACGGCAATCAGCCCCAGCATTTT.

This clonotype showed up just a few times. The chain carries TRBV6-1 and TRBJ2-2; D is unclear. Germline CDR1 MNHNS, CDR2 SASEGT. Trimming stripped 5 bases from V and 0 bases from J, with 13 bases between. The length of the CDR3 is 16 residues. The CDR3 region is CASSMRWATNTGELFF. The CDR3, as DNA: TGTGCCAGCAGTATGAGATGGGCCACGAACACCGGGGAGCTGTTTTTT.

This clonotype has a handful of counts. DNA for the CDR3: TGCAGTTCAAACCGCAAGATCGGCCGTGGCTACACCTTC. It is translated as CSSNRKIGRGYTF. The chain links TRBV20-1 to TRBJ1-2; D remains unclear. Per germline, CDR1 DFQATT and CDR2 SNEGSKA (reference sequence). This CDR3 comprises 13 residues. Trimming cost V 8 bases and J 7 bases, with 20 bases left between them.

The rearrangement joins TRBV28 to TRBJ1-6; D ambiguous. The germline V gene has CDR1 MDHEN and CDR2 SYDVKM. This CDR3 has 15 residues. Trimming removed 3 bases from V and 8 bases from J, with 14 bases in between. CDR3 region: CASSFVPPPDSPLHF. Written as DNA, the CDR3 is TGTGCCAGCAGTTTTGTACCACCACCGGATTCACCCCTCCACTTT.

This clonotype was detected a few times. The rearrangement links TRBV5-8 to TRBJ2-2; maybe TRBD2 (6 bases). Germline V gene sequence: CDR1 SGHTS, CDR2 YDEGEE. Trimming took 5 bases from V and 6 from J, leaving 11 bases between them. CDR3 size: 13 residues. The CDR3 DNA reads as TGTGCCAGCAGATGGAGGGTGGCCGGGGAGCTGTTTTTT. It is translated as CASRWRVAGELFF. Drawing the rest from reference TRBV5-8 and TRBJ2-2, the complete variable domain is EAGVTQSPTHLIKTRGQQATLRCSPISGHTSVYWYQQALGLGLQFLLWYDEGEERNRGNFPPRFSGRQFPNYSSELNVNALELEDSALYLCASRWRVAGELFFGEGSRLTVL.

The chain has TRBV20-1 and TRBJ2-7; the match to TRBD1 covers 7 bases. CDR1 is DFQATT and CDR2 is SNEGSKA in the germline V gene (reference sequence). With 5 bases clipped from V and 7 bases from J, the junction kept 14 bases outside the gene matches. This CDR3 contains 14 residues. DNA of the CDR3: TGCAGTGCTCCCAGGACAGGTTTGACTCGGGAGCAGTACTTC. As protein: CSAPRTGLTREQYF.

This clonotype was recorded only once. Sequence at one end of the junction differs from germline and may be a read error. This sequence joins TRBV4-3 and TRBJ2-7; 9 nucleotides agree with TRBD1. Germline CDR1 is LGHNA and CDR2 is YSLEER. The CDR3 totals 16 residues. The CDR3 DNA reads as TGCGCCATCAGCCAAGAATGGGACAGGGAACCCTACGAGCAGTACTTC. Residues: CAISQEWDREPYEQYF.

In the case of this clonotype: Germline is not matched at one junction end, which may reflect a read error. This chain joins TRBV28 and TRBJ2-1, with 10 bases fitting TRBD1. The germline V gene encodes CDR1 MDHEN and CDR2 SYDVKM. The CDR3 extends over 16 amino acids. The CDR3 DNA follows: TGTGCCAGCAGTTTGGCGGGACAGGGGTTGTACAATGAGCATTTCTTC. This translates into CASSLAGQGLYNEHFF.

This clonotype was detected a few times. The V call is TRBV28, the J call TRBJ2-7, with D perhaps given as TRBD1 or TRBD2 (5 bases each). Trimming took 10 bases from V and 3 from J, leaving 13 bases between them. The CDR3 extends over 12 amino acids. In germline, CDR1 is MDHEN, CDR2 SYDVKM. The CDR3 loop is CAITGPNYEQYF. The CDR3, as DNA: TGTGCCATCACGGGACCAAACTACGAGCAGTACTTC.

CDR3 in DNA: TGCGCCAGCAGCCGGACTAGCGGGGGAGGTCGGGAGCAGTACTTC. Amino acid sequence: CASSRTSGGGREQYF. V is TRBV4-1 and J is TRBJ2-7, with 13 bases lining up with TRBD2. Germline CDR1 is MGHRA and CDR2 is YSYEKL. CDR3 size: 15 residues. Trimming removed 4 bases from V and 7 bases from J; junction bases left unmatched: 7.

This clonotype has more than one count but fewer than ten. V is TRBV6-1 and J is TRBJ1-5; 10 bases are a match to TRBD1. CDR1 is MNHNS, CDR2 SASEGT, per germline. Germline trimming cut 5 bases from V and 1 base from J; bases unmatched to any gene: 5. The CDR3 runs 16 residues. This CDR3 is CASSTTGQGSNQPQHF. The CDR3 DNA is TGTGCCAGCAGTACGACGGGACAGGGGAGCAATCAGCCCCAGCATTTT.

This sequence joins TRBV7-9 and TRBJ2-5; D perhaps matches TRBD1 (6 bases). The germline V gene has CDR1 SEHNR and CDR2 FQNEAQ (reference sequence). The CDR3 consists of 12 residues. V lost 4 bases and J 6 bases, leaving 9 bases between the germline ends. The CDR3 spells CASSSGTQTQYF. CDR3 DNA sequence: TGTGCCAGCAGCTCCGGGACACAGACCCAGTACTTC. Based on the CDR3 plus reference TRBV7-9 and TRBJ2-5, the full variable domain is DTGVSQNPRHKITKRGQNVTFRCDPISEHNRLYWYRQTLGQGPEFLTYFQNEAQLEKSRLLSDRFSAERPKGSFSTLEIQRTEQGDSAMYLCASSSGTQTQYFGPGTRLLVL.

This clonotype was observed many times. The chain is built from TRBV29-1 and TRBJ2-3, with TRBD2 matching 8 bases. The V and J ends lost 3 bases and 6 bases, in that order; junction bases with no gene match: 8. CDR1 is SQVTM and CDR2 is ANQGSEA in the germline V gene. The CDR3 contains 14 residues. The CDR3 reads CSVDTSGARDTQYF. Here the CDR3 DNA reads TGCAGCGTTGACACTAGCGGAGCTAGGGATACGCAGTATTTT.

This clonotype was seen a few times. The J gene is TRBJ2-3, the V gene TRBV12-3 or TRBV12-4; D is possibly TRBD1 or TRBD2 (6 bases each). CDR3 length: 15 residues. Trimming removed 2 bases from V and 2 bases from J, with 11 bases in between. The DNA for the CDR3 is TGTGCCAGCAGTTTAAGGGGGGCCTTCACAGATACGCAGTATTTT. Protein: CASSLRGAFTDTQYF.

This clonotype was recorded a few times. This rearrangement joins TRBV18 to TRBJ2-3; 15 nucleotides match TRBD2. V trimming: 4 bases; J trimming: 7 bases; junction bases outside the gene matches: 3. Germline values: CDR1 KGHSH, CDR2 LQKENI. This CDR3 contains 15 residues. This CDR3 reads CASSQGLAGGYTQYF. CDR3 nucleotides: TGTGCCAGCTCACAGGGACTAGCGGGAGGATATACGCAGTATTTT. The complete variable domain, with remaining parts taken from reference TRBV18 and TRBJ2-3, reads NAGVMQNPRHLVRRRGQEARLRCSPMKGHSHVYWYRQLPEEGLKFMVYLQKENIIDESGMPKERFSAEFPKEGPSILRIQQVVRGDSAAYFCASSQGLAGGYTQYFGPGTRLTVL.

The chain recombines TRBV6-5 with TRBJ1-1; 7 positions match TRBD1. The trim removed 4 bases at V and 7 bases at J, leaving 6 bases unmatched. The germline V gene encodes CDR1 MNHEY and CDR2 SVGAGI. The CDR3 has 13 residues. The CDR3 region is CASSFDRTGEAFF. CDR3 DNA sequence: TGTGCCAGCAGTTTCGACAGGACAGGTGAAGCTTTCTTT.

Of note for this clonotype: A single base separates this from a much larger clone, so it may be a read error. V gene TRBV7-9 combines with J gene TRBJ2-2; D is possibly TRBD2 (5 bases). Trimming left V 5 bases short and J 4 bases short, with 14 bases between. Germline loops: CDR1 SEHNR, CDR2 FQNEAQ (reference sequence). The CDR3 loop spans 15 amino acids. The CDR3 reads CASSPIGRITGELFF. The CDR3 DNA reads TGTGCCAGCAGCCCGATAGGGAGAATCACCGGGGAGCTGTTTTTT.

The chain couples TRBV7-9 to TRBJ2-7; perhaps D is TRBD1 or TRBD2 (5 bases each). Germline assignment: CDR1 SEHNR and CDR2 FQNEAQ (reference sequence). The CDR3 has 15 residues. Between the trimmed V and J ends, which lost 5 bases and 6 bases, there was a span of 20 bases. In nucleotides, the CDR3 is TGTGCCAGCAGCCCAACGAGGGGCGCAAAATCCGAGCAGTACTTC. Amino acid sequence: CASSPTRGAKSEQYF.

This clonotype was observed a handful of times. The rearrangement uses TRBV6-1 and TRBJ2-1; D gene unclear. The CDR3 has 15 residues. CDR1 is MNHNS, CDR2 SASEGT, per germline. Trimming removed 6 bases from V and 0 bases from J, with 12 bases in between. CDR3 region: CASSRTGVSYNEQFF. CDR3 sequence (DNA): TGTGCCAGCAGCCGAACTGGGGTCTCCTACAATGAGCAGTTCTTC.

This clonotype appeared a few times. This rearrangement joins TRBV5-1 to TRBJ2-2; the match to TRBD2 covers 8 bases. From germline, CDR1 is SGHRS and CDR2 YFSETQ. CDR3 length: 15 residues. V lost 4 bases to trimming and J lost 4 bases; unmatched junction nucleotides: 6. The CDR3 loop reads CASSPRTSSTGELFF. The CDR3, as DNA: TGCGCCAGCAGCCCCCGGACTAGCAGCACCGGGGAGCTGTTTTTT.

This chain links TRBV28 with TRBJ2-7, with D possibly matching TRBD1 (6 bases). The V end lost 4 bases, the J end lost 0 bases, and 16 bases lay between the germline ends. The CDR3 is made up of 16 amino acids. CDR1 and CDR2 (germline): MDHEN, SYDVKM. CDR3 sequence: CASSYILGHDSYEQYF. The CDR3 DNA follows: TGTGCCAGCAGTTATATTTTGGGACATGACTCCTACGAGCAGTACTTC.

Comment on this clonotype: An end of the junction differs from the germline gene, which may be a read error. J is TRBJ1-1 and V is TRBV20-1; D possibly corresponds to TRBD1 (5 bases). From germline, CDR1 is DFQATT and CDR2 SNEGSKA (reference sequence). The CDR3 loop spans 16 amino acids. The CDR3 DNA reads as TGCTGTGCTAGAGACCCCCTGGGGCCGAGGGACACTGAAGCTTTCTTT. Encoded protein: CCARDPLGPRDTEAFF.

CDR3 region: CSVEATQGGEQFF. The DNA of the CDR3 is TGCAGCGTTGAAGCTACTCAGGGGGGTGAGCAGTTCTTC. V usage is TRBV29-1 and J usage is TRBJ2-1; tentative D call: TRBD1 (7 bases). V was clipped by 1 base and J by 9 bases, with 13 bases between them. The germline V gene encodes CDR1 SQVTM and CDR2 ANQGSEA. The CDR3 spans 13 residues.